This T cell receptor (beta chain) was captured in a study of blood T cell repertoires in COVID-19 (dated by TCRdb to 2018 to 2021). Context from the whole study: Collaborator samples came from the United States, Italy and Spain and covered acute and convalescent phases of COVID-19. The material from the prospective study consisted of cDNA or gDNA derived from T cells, B-cell-depleted T cells, or PBMCs. The dataset comprised deeply sampled blood TCRbeta repertoires from subjects exposed to, actively infected with, or recovered from COVID-19. The repertoires were released in a freely available public database meant as a resource for research on the immune response to SARS-CoV-2. The samples were drawn from two sources: the first 160 participants of the ongoing ImmuneRACE study, and 1,200 or so subjects contributed by 6 global collaborators. Nearly every sample came with metadata listing a de-identified subject ID, COVID-19 status, age in years and sex. Where HLA class I and class II types were available, the types were taken from metadata supplied by the sample provider, not from assay-based typing. Paper-wide results and their limitations: The amount of clinical and demographic metadata varied by source and participant and was provided uncurated.

The collaborating institutions used their own protocols to collect whole blood in K2EDTA tubes. For TCRbeta analysis, collaborator samples were shipped as frozen whole blood, as isolated PBMCs, or as DNA extracted from either sample type. The immunoSEQ Assay, a bias-controlled multiplex PCR, was used to amplify TCRbeta CDR3 regions from genomic DNA. As for how the authors treated the data: Within the assay, amplification of reference gene primers was used to estimate how many nucleated cells each sample contained. Sequence reads were collapsed and filtered to measure the absolute abundance of every unique TCRbeta CDR3 rearrangement. For each sample, productive Simpson clonality was calculated as the square root of Simpson's diversity index across productive rearrangements. TCRdb stores this immuneACCESS table with in-frame sequences only. Part of the clones is absent; in the studies checked, under half of the shortfall reflects unresolved V genes, and no reason is known for the rest. The V and J calls and the clone size are those of that table, but D and trimming were determined from the DNA. The table for this sample lists 140,000 to 150,000 clones; almost 90% of them were counted only once. The ten largest clones take up roughly 2.1% of the sample.

This clone was found once. Its specific antigen is unknown. Base qualities are not provided; no much larger clone lies one nucleotide away. Taken from cysteine to phenylalanine, the CDR3 has 16 residues. This entry keeps only the CDR3 DNA: 48 bases, framed from base 1. CDR1 is given as SGHRS and CDR2 as YFSETQ, both from the germline V gene. V is pruned by 0 bases and J by 9 bases, leaving 8 bases of the junction without a gene match. The origin of this receptor is a human donor in a cohort sampled during active COVID-19. Sequencing was done on a sample of peripheral blood. Rearrangement joined TRBV5-1 to TRBJ1-6, and TRBD1 matches 8 of the central bases. The CDR3 is CASSLEGQVLGSPLHF. The sequenced DNA: TGCGCCAGCAGCTTGGAGGGACAGGTCTTAGGTTCACCCCTCCACTTT.